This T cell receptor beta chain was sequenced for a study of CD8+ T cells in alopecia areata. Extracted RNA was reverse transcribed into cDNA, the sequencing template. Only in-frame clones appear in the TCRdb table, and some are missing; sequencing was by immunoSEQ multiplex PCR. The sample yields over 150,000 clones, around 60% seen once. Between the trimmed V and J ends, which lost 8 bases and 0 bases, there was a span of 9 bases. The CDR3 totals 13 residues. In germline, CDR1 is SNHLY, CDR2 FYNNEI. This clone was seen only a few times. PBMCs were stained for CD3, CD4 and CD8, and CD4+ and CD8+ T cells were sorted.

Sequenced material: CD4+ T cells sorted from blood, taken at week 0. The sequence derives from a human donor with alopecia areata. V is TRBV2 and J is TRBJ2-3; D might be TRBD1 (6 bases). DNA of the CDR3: TGTGCCAGCTCGGGACAAAGCACAGATACGCAGTATTTT. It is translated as CASSGQSTDTQYF. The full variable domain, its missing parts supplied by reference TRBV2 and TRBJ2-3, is EPEVTQTPSHQVTQMGQEVILRCVPISNHLYFYWYRQILGQKVEFLVSFYNNEISEKSEIFDDQFSVERPDGSNFTLKIRSTKLEDSAMYFCASSGQSTDTQYFGPGTRLTVL.